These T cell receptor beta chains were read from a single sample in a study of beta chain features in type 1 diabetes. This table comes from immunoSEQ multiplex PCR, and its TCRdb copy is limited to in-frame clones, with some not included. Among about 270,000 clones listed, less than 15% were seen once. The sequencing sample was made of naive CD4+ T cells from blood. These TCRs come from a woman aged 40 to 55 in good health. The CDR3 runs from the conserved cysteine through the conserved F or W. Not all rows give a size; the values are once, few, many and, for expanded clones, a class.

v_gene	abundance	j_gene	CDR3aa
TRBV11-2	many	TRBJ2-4	CASSLGRKNIQYF
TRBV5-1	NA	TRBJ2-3	CASSGGLDDTQYF
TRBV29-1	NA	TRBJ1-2	CSGGQARGYTF
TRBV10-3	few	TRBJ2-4	CAISDGSGDKNIQYF
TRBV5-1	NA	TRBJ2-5	CASSLASGQETQYF
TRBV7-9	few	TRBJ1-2	CASRQTGDTYGYTF
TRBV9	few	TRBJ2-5	CASSPSPGGETQYF
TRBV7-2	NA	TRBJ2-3	CASSLDLAGRATDTQYF
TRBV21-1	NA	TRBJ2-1	CASSKGPSAISYNEQFF
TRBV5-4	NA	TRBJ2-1	CASSLYVLAGGNEQFF
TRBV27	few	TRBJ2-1	CASSVLTGVAQYEQFF
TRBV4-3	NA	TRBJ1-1	CASSQAGQMNTEAFF
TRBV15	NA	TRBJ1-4	CATSRVRDRGGLFF
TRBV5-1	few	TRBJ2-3	CASSPGQGLLDTQYF
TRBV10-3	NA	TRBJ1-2	CAISSAIRRSHNYGYTF
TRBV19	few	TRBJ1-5	CASSIDSDQPQHF
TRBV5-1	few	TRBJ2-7	CASSLSRAHEQYF
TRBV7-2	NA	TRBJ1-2	CASSLLPLGQYGYTF
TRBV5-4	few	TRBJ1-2	CASSLGDRGGYGYTF
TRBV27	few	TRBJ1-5	CASSTYGEVDQPQHF
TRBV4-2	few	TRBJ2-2	CASSETSGGLTGELFF
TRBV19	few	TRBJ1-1	CASSAIQGWAEAFF
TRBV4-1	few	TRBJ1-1	CASSQTDRGPAEAFF
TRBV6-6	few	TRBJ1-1	CASSPGLLDTEAFF
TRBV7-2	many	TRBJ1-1	CASSSRVGGTEAFF
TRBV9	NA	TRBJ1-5	CASSVGEGTGGNQPQHF
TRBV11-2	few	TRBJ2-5	CASRATAQETQYF
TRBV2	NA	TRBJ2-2	CASRLTGNTGELFF
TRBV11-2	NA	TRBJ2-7	CASSSDNYEQYF
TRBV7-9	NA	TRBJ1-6	CASSLDPPWTIPLHF
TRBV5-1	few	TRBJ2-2	CASSLDSTGVRELFF
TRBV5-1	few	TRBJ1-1	CASSLEGQGARPTEAFF
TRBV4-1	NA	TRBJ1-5	CASSRNRGGNQPQHF
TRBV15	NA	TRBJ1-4	CATSRGQVNEKLFF
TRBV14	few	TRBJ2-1	CASSQDLAPDEQFF
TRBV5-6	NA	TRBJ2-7	CASSRQIYEQYF
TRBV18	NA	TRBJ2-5	CASSPVSQETQYF
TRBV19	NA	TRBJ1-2	CASSIALRGRYYGYTF
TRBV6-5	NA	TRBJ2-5	CASSYSRLQTQYF
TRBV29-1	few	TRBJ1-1	CSVQRDRVNPRSAEAFF
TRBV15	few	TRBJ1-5	CATSRGGGSYSNQPQHF
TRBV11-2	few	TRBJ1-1	CASSTDRDTEAFF
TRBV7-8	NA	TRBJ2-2	CASSRQMGGELFF
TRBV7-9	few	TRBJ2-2	CASSAEQGKRGELFF
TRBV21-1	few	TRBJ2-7	CASSKDAGQGAYEQYF
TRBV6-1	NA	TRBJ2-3	CASLFSPTSTDTQYF
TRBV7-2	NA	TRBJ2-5	CASSSTSGGPKTQYF
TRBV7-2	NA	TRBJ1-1	CASTNTARGAPTEAFF
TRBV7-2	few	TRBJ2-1	CASSLGTETYNEQFF
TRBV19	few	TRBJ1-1	CASSIPEPGISPPNTEAFF
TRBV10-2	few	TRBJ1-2	CASSESTGLSYGYTF
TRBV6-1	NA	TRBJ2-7	CASSEPPVPGGTYEQYF
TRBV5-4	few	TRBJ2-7	CASRKGQVGEQYF
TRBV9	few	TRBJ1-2	CASSADPGTGGGGYTF
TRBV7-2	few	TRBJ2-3	CASRFRLSTDTQYF
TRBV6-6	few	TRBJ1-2	CASSRDRRDYGYTF
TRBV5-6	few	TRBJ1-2	CASSLGQGMDGYTF
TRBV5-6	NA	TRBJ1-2	CASSLPGATFYGYTF
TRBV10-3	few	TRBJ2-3	CAIKAQGTDTQYF